This T cell receptor beta chain was recovered during a study of blood T cell repertoires in COVID-19 (dated by TCRdb to 2020 to 2022). About the investigation overall: Collaborator samples came from the United States, Italy and Spain and covered acute and convalescent phases of COVID-19. The prospective study material was composed of cDNA or gDNA derived from T cells, B-cell-depleted T cells, or PBMCs. Where HLA class I and class II types were available, the types were taken from metadata supplied by the sample provider, not from assay-based typing. The sample metadata nearly always contained a de-identified subject ID, COVID-19 status, age in years and sex. Deeply sampled blood TCRbeta repertoires from subjects exposed to, actively infected with, or recovered from COVID-19 were included in the dataset. Samples came from the ongoing ImmuneRACE study (first 160 participants) plus 1,254 subjects from 6 global collaborators. The repertoires were released in a freely available public database meant as a resource for research on the immune response to SARS-CoV-2. Study-wide findings and limitations: Clinical and demographic metadata were provided uncurated, with the amount varying by source and participant.

Collaborating institutions collected whole blood in K2EDTA tubes following their own protocols. For TCRbeta analysis, collaborators shipped samples in one of three forms: frozen whole blood, isolated PBMCs, or DNA extracted from either of those sample types. Details on this clone: What antigen it recognizes has not been identified. Within one base of it there is no much larger clone, and no base qualities were kept.

The immunoSEQ Assay, a bias-controlled multiplex PCR, was used to amplify TCRbeta CDR3 regions from genomic DNA. The authors' analysis ran thus. Within the assay, amplification of reference gene primers was used to estimate how many nucleated cells each sample contained. Sequence reads were collapsed and filtered to measure the absolute abundance of every unique TCRbeta CDR3 rearrangement. Productive Simpson clonality was computed per sample as the square root of Simpson's diversity index over productive rearrangements. As stored in TCRdb, this immuneACCESS dataset retains in-frame rearrangements with V and J assigned. A fraction of the clones does not appear; measured against another copy, unresolved V genes explain less than half of the discrepancy, and the remainder lacks a known reason. The V and J calls and clone size come from that table; D and trimming were worked out from the DNA. This sample comprises roughly 50,000 clones, around 90% of them detected only once. The ten largest clones take up 13% of the sample.

The germline V gene yields MGHRA for CDR1 and YSYEKL for CDR2. Trimming at the junction amounts to 0 bases on V and 6 bases on J, and the germline ends lie 6 bases apart. The CDR3 goes from the cysteine to the phenylalanine over 13 residues. Only the CDR3 region is kept as DNA, spanning 39 bases read in frame from base 1. The rearranged chain carries TRBV4-1 and TRBJ1-5; TRBD1 is perhaps the D gene, given 5 matching bases. Sequencing was performed on peripheral blood. This sequence originates from a man of 80 years or more with acute or convalescent COVID-19. The encoded CDR3 is CASSQEGVQPQHF. The nucleotides are TGCGCCAGCAGCCAAGAAGGGGTTCAGCCCCAGCATTTT.